Given below is one T cell receptor beta chain in context. These data are taken from a study of blood T cell repertoires in COVID-19. In the study overall: Acute-phase and convalescent COVID-19 samples originated in the United States, Italy and Spain.

Study processing details: Estimation of nucleated cell counts was performed using reference gene primer amplification. Generated by immunoSEQ multiplex PCR, the TCRdb table keeps only in-frame clones and is missing some. That table supplies the V and J calls and clone size; D and trimming were determined from the DNA. Of about 140,000 clones in the sample, about 88% are singletons; the top ten hold about 2.5%. J lost 7 bases, V lost 4 bases, and 8 bases had no gene match. The germline CDR1 and CDR2 sequences are SGHTS and YDEGEE. The CDR3 has 15 amino acids. The V gene is TRBV5-8, the J gene TRBJ1-6, with TRBD1 matching over 7 bases. The sequence was obtained from a human donor with acute or convalescent COVID-19. The donor label of this sample is uncertain. Sequencing was carried out using peripheral blood. The CDR3 bases are TGTGCCAGCAGCGTGGGGACAGCTCCAAATTCACCCCTCCACTTT. Its protein is CASSVGTAPNSPLHF.